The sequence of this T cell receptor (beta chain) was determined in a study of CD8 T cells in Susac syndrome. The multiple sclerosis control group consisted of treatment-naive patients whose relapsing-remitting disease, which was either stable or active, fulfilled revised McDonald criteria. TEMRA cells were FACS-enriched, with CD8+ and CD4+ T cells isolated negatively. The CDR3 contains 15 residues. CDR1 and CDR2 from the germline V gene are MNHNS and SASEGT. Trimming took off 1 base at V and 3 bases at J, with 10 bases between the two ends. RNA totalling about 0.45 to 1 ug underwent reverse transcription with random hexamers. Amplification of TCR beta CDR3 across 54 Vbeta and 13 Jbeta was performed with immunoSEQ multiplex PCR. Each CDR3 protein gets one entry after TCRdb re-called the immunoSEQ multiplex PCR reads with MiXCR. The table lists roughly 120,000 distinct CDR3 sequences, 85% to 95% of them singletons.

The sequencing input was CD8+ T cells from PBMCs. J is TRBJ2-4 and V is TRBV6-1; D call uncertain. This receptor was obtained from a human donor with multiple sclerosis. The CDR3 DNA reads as TGTGCCAGCAGTGAAGGGTGGGTCGGCAAAAACATTCAGTACTTC. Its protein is CASSEGWVGKNIQYF.